A single sample is the source of the 30 T cell receptor beta chains below, sequenced in a study of shared clonotypes between healthy human individuals (dated by TCRdb to 2018 to 2021). The library was generated by the immunoSEQ multiplex PCR assay. Entries here come from immuneACCESS through TCRdb and include only in-frame sequences with V and J called. Some clones fail to appear in such tables; in the studies checked, an unresolved V gene covers under half of the shortfall, and the cause of the remainder is unknown. The sample has about 2 million clones on record, just under 95% of them singletons. The ten largest clones represent more than 0.9% of the sample. CD8 naive samples were CD45RO-negative cells positively selected for CCR7, giving a CD45RA+CCR7+ population that excluded TemRA cells. The sample was naive CD8+ T cells sorted from blood. Read against the paper, the sample's cell subset or site label means: CD45RA+CCR7+. Receptor source: a man aged 18 to 30 in good health.

This clone was observed once. The chain uses TRBV5-1 and TRBJ1-2; maybe TRBD1 (5 bases). V was cut by 4 bases and J by 3 bases, with 22 bases left in between. Germline V gene lookup returns CDR1 SGHRS and CDR2 YFSETQ. This CDR3 is 17 amino acids long. Here the CDR3 DNA reads TGCGCCAGCAGCGAGCAAACGATTATAACAGGCTACTATGGCTACACCTTC. It translates to CASSEQTIITGYYGYTF. The full variable domain, its missing parts supplied by reference TRBV5-1 and TRBJ1-2, is KAGVTQTPRYLIKTRGQQVTLSCSPISGHRSVSWYQQTPGQGLQFLFEYFSETQRNKGNFPGRFSGRQFSNSRSEMNVSTLELGDSALYLCASSEQTIITGYYGYTFGSGTRLTVV.

This clone was observed once. At the DNA level, this CDR3 is encoded by other sequences in the same sample as well. V is TRBV11-2 and J is TRBJ2-5; a possible D gene is TRBD1 (6 bases). The germline V gene has CDR1 SGHAT and CDR2 FQNNGV. Trimming took off 6 bases at V and 1 base at J, with 12 bases between the two ends. The CDR3 consists of 14 residues. In DNA, the CDR3 is TGTGCCAGCAGTTTAACAGGGACCCAAGAGACCCAGTACTTC. This translates into CASSLTGTQETQYF.

V and J are TRBV5-1 and TRBJ2-1; 13 bases fit TRBD2. Per the germline V gene, CDR1 is SGHRS and CDR2 is YFSETQ. The CDR3 loop spans 16 amino acids. Trimming took 4 bases from V and 5 from J; bases not matched to a gene: 6. The CDR3 region is CASSLGLAGEHNEQFF. Written as DNA, the CDR3 is TGCGCCAGCAGCCTCGGACTAGCGGGGGAACACAATGAGCAGTTCTTC.

This clone was counted once. The same CDR3 can be traced to other DNA sequences in this sample. The V gene is TRBV30, the J gene TRBJ2-7; maybe TRBD2 (6 bases). In germline, CDR1 is GTSNPN, CDR2 SVGIG (reference sequence). The germline V and J ends were trimmed by 2 bases and 6 bases, with 8 bases remaining between them. This CDR3 is built from 11 residues. The CDR3 bases are TGTGCCTGGAGTCCCGGGAGCGAGCAGTACTTC. Protein sequence: CAWSPGSEQYF.

V usage is TRBV30 and J usage is TRBJ2-7, with D possibly matching TRBD2 (5 bases). V was cut by 4 bases and J by 0 bases, with 13 bases left in between. The CDR3 consists of 14 residues. Germline values: CDR1 GTSNPN, CDR2 SVGIG (reference sequence). CDR3 DNA sequence: TGTGCCTGGAACGGAGGAACGAGCTCCTACGAGCAGTACTTC. It encodes CAWNGGTSSYEQYF.

V usage is TRBV23-1 and J usage is TRBJ2-7; D call uncertain. TRBV23-1 is marked as an open reading frame, function uncertain. The V end lost 7 bases, the J end lost 3 bases, and 19 bases lay between the germline ends. This CDR3 comprises 15 residues. This CDR3 is CASIPRFRRSYEQYF. CDR3 DNA: TGCGCCAGCATCCCTCGATTTAGACGGAGCTACGAGCAGTACTTC.

Regarding this clone: This same CDR3 is encoded by further DNA sequences in the sample. This rearrangement joins TRBV5-4 to TRBJ2-2, with unresolved D. CDR3 length equals 14 residues. V lost 5 bases and J lost 1, with 9 bases in between. Germline V gives CDR1 SGHNT, CDR2 YYREEE (reference sequence). The CDR3 bases are TGTGCCAGCAGTTTAAGCGAGAACACCGGGGAGCTGTTTTTT. This encodes CASSLSENTGELFF.

This chain joins TRBV28 and TRBJ2-7; tentative D call: TRBD1 (6 bases). The CDR3 length is 16 residues. Germline CDR1 is MDHEN and CDR2 is SYDVKM. V lost 6 bases and J 2 bases, leaving 20 bases between the germline ends. This chain's CDR3 is CASSLNRDTGTYEQYF. The CDR3 DNA sequence: TGTGCCAGCAGCTTAAACCGGGACACGGGGACCTACGAGCAGTACTTC.

In regard to this clone: Distinct nucleotide sequences in the sample also encode this CDR3. The gene calls are TRBV11-2 and TRBJ2-4; D gene uncertain. This CDR3 region has 12 residues. Germline lookup yields CDR1 SGHAT and CDR2 FQNNGV. V was shortened by 0 bases and J by 8 bases, with 5 bases between the two germline ends. For the CDR3, the DNA is TGTGCCAGCAGCTTAGATCGTGACATTCAGTACTTC. Translated: CASSLDRDIQYF. Combining the CDR3 with reference TRBV11-2 and TRBJ2-4 gives the whole variable domain EAGVAQSPRYKIIEKRQSVAFWCNPISGHATLYWYQQILGQGPKLLIQFQNNGVVDDSQLPKDRFSAERLKGVDSTLKIQPAKLEDSAVYLCASSLDRDIQYFGAGTRLSVL.

The chain has TRBV11-2 and TRBJ1-2; no reliable D call. The CDR3 has 16 residues. CDR1 SGHAT and CDR2 FQNNGV come from the germline V gene. Between the trimmed V and J ends, which lost 5 bases and 0 bases, there was a span of 16 bases. The CDR3 spells CASSPPLQGSNYGYTF. The CDR3 region has the DNA TGTGCCAGCAGCCCGCCCCTACAAGGATCTAACTATGGCTACACCTTC.

J is TRBJ1-5 and V is TRBV5-6; 8 positions match TRBD1. V was pared by 4 bases and J by 15 bases, with 9 bases of the junction left unmatched. The germline V gene encodes CDR1 SGHDT and CDR2 YYEEEE. This CDR3 region has 12 residues. CDR3 nucleotides: TGTGCCAGCAGCCTAGGGACAGGCCACCGGCATTTT. This translates into CASSLGTGHRHF. Together with reference TRBV5-6 and TRBJ1-5, the CDR3 gives the full variable domain: DAGVTQSPTHLIKTRGQQVTLRCSPKSGHDTVSWYQQALGQGPQFIFQYYEEEERQRGNFPDRFSGHQFPNYSSELNVNALLLGDSALYLCASSLGTGHRHFGDGTRLSIL.

The chain uses TRBV20-1 and TRBJ2-7; perhaps TRBD1 as D (6 bases). Trimming took off 8 bases at V and 3 bases at J, with 11 bases between the two ends. Germline loops: CDR1 DFQATT, CDR2 SNEGSKA (reference sequence). CDR3 length equals 11 residues. Here the CDR3 DNA reads TGCAGTTGGTCAGGGGACTACGAGCAGTACTTC. Translating gives CSWSGDYEQYF.

The CDR3: CASRSRQEQYF. The CDR3 DNA follows: TGTGCCAGCAGGTCCCGTCAGGAGCAGTACTTC. The chain links TRBV28 to TRBJ2-7; D unclear. The CDR3 is 11 amino acids. The V end was cut by 6 bases, the J end by 7 bases, with 10 bases between. Per germline, CDR1 MDHEN and CDR2 SYDVKM.

This sequence joins TRBV5-6 and TRBJ2-2, with D possibly being TRBD1 (5 bases). CDR1 is SGHDT and CDR2 is YYEEEE in the germline V gene. CDR3 length: 16 amino acids. The V and J ends lost 2 bases and 3 bases respectively, with 14 bases between them. The CDR3 DNA reads TGTGCCAGCAGCTTAGGCAGGGCGTCGTACACCGGGGAGCTGTTTTTT. It codes for CASSLGRASYTGELFF.

The chain carries TRBV7-8 and TRBJ2-3; TRBD1 matches at 9 bases. The CDR3 has 16 amino acids. CDR1 and CDR2 from the germline V gene are SGHVS and FQNEAQ. V was clipped by 1 base and J by 4 bases; unmatched bases: 6. DNA of the CDR3: TGTGCCAGCAGCTTAGTGGTGGGACAGGGTGCAGATACGCAGTATTTT. It translates to CASSLVVGQGADTQYF.

V usage is TRBV27 and J usage is TRBJ2-7; 13 bases match TRBD2. The CDR3 totals 17 residues. J gave up 2 bases and V 1 base, and 5 bases lay outside the gene matches. Looked up from germline, CDR1 is MNHEY and CDR2 is SMNVEV (reference sequence). The CDR3 DNA reads as TGTGCCAGCAGTTTATGGGGACTAGCGGGACCAGCCTACGAGCAGTACTTC. It is translated as CASSLWGLAGPAYEQYF.

The chain uses TRBV10-2 and TRBJ2-7; weak D call: TRBD2 (5 bases). V was pared by 2 bases and J by 5 bases, with 13 bases between. The CDR3 is 14 residues long. Germline V lookup: CDR1 WSHSY, CDR2 SAAADI. The CDR3: CASSETRTRDEQYF. The CDR3 DNA is TGCGCCAGCAGTGAGACTAGGACCCGTGACGAGCAGTACTTC.

Notes on this clone: Other DNA sequences of this sample code for an identical CDR3. The rearrangement links TRBV27 to TRBJ1-2, with no clear D. Trimming took 7 bases from V and 2 from J, leaving 14 bases between them. The germline CDR1 and CDR2 sequences are MNHEY and SMNVEV (reference sequence). The CDR3 totals 14 residues. CDR3 sequence reads: CASTLRGSNYGYTF. In nucleotides, the CDR3 is TGTGCCAGCACCCTCCGCGGGAGCAACTATGGCTACACCTTC.

With respect to this clone: This CDR3 is also generated by other DNA sequences in the sample. This chain uses TRBV11-2 with TRBJ2-7, with TRBD1 identical over 11 bases. Germline-derived CDR1 and CDR2 are SGHAT and FQNNGV. This CDR3 has 14 residues. Trimming at V came to 5 bases and at J to 4 bases, leaving 4 bases not matched to a gene. The CDR3: CASSPGTGGYEQYF. CDR3 coding DNA: TGTGCCAGCAGCCCCGGGACAGGGGGTTACGAGCAGTACTTC.

The V and J genes are TRBV27 and TRBJ2-7, with TRBD2 matching over 13 bases. Germline CDR1 and CDR2: MNHEY and SMNVEV (reference sequence). This CDR3 has 16 amino acids. The ends lost 2 bases at V and 9 bases at J; junction bases unmatched: 10. The CDR3 is CASSLGGLAGTRVQYF. CDR3 nucleotides: TGTGCCAGCAGTTTAGGGGGACTAGCGGGGACCCGGGTGCAGTACTTC.

The gene calls are TRBV28 and TRBJ1-2; TRBD1 is a possible D gene (6 bases). Trimming left V 6 bases short and J 3 bases short, with 17 bases between. Germline V gene sequence: CDR1 MDHEN, CDR2 SYDVKM. There are 15 residues in the CDR3. The CDR3 sequence: CASSSPDSVYYGYTF. The CDR3 nucleotides read TGTGCCAGCAGCTCCCCGGACAGTGTGTACTATGGCTACACCTTC.

V usage is TRBV5-1 and J usage is TRBJ1-2, with D unclear. CDR1 and CDR2 from the germline V gene are SGHRS and YFSETQ. Trimming shortened V by 2 bases and J by 5 bases, and 7 bases separated the two germline ends. The CDR3 is 12 amino acids. CDR3 nucleotide sequence: TGCGCCAGCAGCTTTTCAGCTTATGGCTACACCTTC. It is translated as CASSFSAYGYTF.

The chain combines TRBV6-1 with TRBJ1-3, with 8 bases identical to TRBD1. CDR3 length: 16 amino acids. Germline V gene data show CDR1 as MNHNS and CDR2 as SASEGT. J lost 2 bases, V lost 4 bases, and 7 bases had no gene match. For the CDR3, the DNA is TGTGCCAGCAGTGCGGACAGGGAAGGGACTGGAAACACCATATATTTT. Translation: CASSADREGTGNTIYF.

This chain uses TRBV5-1 with TRBJ1-5, with a tentative D call TRBD1 (5 bases). CDR1 and CDR2 (germline): SGHRS, YFSETQ. The V end was cut by 4 bases, the J end by 3 bases, with 14 bases between. The CDR3 sequence is 15 residues long. The CDR3 nucleotides read TGCGCCAGCAGCGCTGGGACTGGGGCCAATCAGCCCCAGCATTTT. Its protein is CASSAGTGANQPQHF.

This clone was recorded only once. This chain joins TRBV27 and TRBJ1-6; D unclear. The length of the CDR3 is 15 residues. The germline V gene encodes CDR1 MNHEY and CDR2 SMNVEV (reference sequence). The V end was cut by 5 bases, the J end by 9 bases, with 17 bases between. The CDR3 DNA reads TGTGCCAGCAGTGCCTCCGCCAACTGGGGTTCACCCCTCCACTTT. Its translation: CASSASANWGSPLHF.

CDR3 sequence reads: CATSFGTGYEQYF. CDR3 coding DNA: TGTGCCACCAGCTTCGGGACAGGCTACGAGCAGTACTTC. The chain joins TRBV15 to TRBJ2-7, with TRBD1 identical over 8 bases. Looked up from germline, CDR1 is LNHNV and CDR2 is YYDKDF (reference sequence). The CDR3 loop spans 13 amino acids. Losses at the gene ends were 5 bases for V and 3 bases for J; bases not matched to a gene: 3.

This chain joins TRBV28 and TRBJ2-7; TRBD2 matches 10 bases. V gave up 6 bases and J gave up 3 bases; unmatched junction bases: 5. CDR3 length equals 14 residues. Germline V gene data show CDR1 as MDHEN and CDR2 as SYDVKM. The DNA of the CDR3 is TGTGCCAGCAGCGCACTAGCGGGACTCTACGAGCAGTACTTC. Translating it yields CASSALAGLYEQYF.

The rearrangement links TRBV4-1 to TRBJ2-5, with 11 nucleotides matching TRBD2. The trim removed 5 bases at V and 0 bases at J, leaving 14 bases unmatched. The CDR3 loop spans 19 amino acids. In germline, CDR1 is MGHRA, CDR2 YSYEKL. This CDR3 is CASSAPRGSGGEDQETQYF. The CDR3 nucleotides are TGCGCCAGCAGCGCTCCTAGGGGTAGCGGGGGGGAAGACCAAGAGACCCAGTACTTC.

This clone was seen a handful of times. Possible read error: a much larger clone is one base away. The identical CDR3 is also encoded by other nucleotide sequences in the sample. The chain couples TRBV9 to TRBJ1-1; D uncertain. Germline V gene sequence: CDR1 SGDLS, CDR2 YYNGEE. The CDR3 has 13 residues. Trimming left V 0 bases short and J 1 base short, with 4 bases between. In DNA, the CDR3 is TGTGCCAGCAGCGTAGGCAGGAACACTGAAGCTTTCTTT. This encodes CASSVGRNTEAFF.

V usage is TRBV6-1 and J usage is TRBJ2-7, with 8 bases that match TRBD2. CDR1 and CDR2 (germline): MNHNS, SASEGT. The CDR3 extends over 15 amino acids. With 3 bases clipped from V and 0 bases from J, the junction kept 4 bases outside the gene matches. The CDR3 DNA is TGTGCCAGCAGTGAGGTAGCGGGAAGCTCCTACGAGCAGTACTTC. It encodes CASSEVAGSSYEQYF.